This T cell receptor beta chain was captured by sequencing in a study of T cell responses to AZD1222 COVID-19 vaccine (dated by TCRdb to about 2021). Some background on the complete study: AZD1222 recipients given second doses at about 4 weeks or at about 12 weeks were pooled, since spike-specific TCR depth and breadth were not found to differ between the two schedules. Enrollment into the trials was organized by age into subgroups of 18-55, 56-69 and 70-plus years, and those subgroups contained roughly 150, 30 and 60 TCR-sequenced participants, respectively. TCR sequencing covered over 230 trial participants: about 210 given two doses of AZD1222 and 26 given two doses of MenACWY control vaccine.

Study-level results and caveats: Participants were mostly white British and included more females than males, and it was suggested by the authors that clonal diversity may have been underestimated. CD4 TCRs associated with the vaccine covered the entire spike protein, and the dominant responses were in regions 160-218 and 743-854. Epitopes outside the regions mutated in the B.1.351 and B.1.1.7 variants were reportedly recognized by nearly half of the unique spike-specific TCRs. The 56-69-year group was small, and its depth increase did not reach significance, likely because of low power. Because no day 14 peak-response samples were available, the repertoires could be characterized only after the peak T cell response. Only six AZD1222 recipients were SARS-CoV-2 seropositive at baseline, limiting conclusions about previously exposed vaccinees. After two AZD1222 doses, spike-specific TCR breadth and depth were significantly higher than at day 0 and than in MenACWY recipients.

On this clone: The antigen this receptor binds is unknown. Per-base quality was not reported, and no clone a single base away is much larger than it.

The CDR3 regions of human TCRbeta chains were analyzed by immunosequencing. The source study handled its data this way. TCRs in the repertoires were matched against a reference library of SARS-CoV-2-specific TCRs that had been generated with the MIRA antigen-specificity platform. Breadth was defined as the fraction of unique TCRs that were SARS-CoV-2-associated. Depth was defined as the fraction of total T cells that were SARS-CoV-2-associated. Using the MIRA data, each spike-specific TCR was mapped to the spike region that the TCR reacts to and placed in a CD4 or CD8 class. Log10-transformed breadth and depth values were compared by one-way ANOVA with Sidak's multiple comparisons tests. This immuneACCESS table, as held by TCRdb, lists in-frame sequences with V and J called but not all clones. Of the missing ones, under half trace to an unresolved V gene in checked studies; the others have no known cause. V and J calls plus clone size are reproduced from that table; the DNA served to infer D and trimming. Recorded for this sample are 110,000 to 150,000 clones; 80% to 90% of them occurred a single time. The ten biggest clones cover around 5% of the sample.

Interpreted using the paper, the time point label stands for: baseline before first vaccination. The vaccinee samples were drawn from two UK trials, COV001 and COV002, one of which was a single-blind randomized controlled phase 2/3 trial testing AZD1222 (ChAdOx1 nCoV-19) in healthy adults. For TCRbeta chain sequencing, PBMC samples were collected from trial participants at day 0 and at day 28 after the second dose. V drops 5 bases and J drops 3 bases, leaving 14 bases in between. Via the germline V gene (reference sequence), CDR1 is GTSNPN and CDR2 SVGIG. The CDR3 contains 14 residues, cysteine and phenylalanine counted. Only CDR3 DNA is held: 42 bases, read in frame from base 1.

The clonotype originates from an adult in good health. The material sequenced was peripheral blood, taken on day 0 of AZD1222 vaccination. The V gene is TRBV30 and the J gene is TRBJ1-3, with TRBD1 perhaps the D gene, on 5 matching bases. CDR3 loop: CAWAPPGYGNTIYF. The nucleotide sequence is TGTGCCTGGGCCCCCCCAGGGTATGGAAACACCATATATTTT.